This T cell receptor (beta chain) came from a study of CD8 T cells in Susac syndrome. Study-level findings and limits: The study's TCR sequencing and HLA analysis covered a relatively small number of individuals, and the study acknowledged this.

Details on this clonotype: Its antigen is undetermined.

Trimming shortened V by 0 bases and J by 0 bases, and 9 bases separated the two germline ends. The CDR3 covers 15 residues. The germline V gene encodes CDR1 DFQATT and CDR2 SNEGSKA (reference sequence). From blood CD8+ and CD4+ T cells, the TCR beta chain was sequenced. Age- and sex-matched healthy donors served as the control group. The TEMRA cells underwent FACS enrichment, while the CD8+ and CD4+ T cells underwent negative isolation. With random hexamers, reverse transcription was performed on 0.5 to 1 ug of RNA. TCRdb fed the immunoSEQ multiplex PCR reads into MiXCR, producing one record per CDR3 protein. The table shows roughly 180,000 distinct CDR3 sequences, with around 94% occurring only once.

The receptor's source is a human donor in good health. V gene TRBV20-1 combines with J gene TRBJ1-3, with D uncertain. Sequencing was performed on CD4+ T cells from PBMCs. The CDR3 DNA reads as TGCAGTGCTAGAGATCGTGGTTCCTCTGGAAACACCATATATTTT. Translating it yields CSARDRGSSGNTIYF.